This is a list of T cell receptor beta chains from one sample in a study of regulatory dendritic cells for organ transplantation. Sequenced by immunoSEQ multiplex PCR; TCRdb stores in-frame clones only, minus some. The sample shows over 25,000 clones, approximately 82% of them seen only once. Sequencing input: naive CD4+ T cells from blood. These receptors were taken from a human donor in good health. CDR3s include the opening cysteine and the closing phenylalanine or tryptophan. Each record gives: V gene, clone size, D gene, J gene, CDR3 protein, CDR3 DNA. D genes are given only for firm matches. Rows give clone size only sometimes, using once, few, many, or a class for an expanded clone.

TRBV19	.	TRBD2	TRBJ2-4	CASSIVGGGVVQYF	TGTGCCAGTAGTATAGTTGGCGGGGGGGTCGTTCAGTACTTC
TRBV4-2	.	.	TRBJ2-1	CASSQERGNEQFF	TGTGCCAGCAGCCAAGAGCGTGGCAATGAGCAGTTCTTC
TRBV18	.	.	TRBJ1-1	CASSPLGRGGENTEAFF	TGTGCCAGCTCACCATTGGGGAGGGGGGGCGAAAACACTGAAGCTTTCTTT
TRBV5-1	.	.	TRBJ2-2	CASSLEGANTGELFF	TGCGCCAGCAGCTTGGAGGGGGCGAACACCGGGGAGCTGTTTTTT
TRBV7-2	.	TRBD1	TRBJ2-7	CASSRGTAETYEQYF	TGTGCCAGCAGCCGAGGGACAGCCGAAACCTACGAGCAGTACTTC
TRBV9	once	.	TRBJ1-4	CASSVGGGAFEKLFF	TGTGCCAGCAGCGTAGGGGGGGGCGCATTCGAAAAACTGTTTTTT
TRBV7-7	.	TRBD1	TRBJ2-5	CASSRYGQGSSGETQYF	TGTGCTAGCAGCCGCTATGGACAGGGGAGTTCGGGAGAGACCCAGTACTTC
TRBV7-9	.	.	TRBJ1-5	CASSLSSGNQPQHF	TGTGCCAGCAGCTTGTCCTCAGGAAATCAGCCCCAGCATTTT
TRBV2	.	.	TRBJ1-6	CASTPGISPLHF	TGTGCCAGCACTCCAGGGATTTCACCCCTCCACTTT
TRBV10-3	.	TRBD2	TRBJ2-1	CATSAGAYYNEQFF	TGTGCCACTTCAGCGGGGGCCTACTACAATGAGCAGTTCTTC
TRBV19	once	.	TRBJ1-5	CASSIAGRRNQPQHF	TGTGCCAGTAGTATCGCGGGCAGGAGGAATCAGCCCCAGCATTTT
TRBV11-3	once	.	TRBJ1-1	CASSLQAPYEAFF	TGTGCCAGCAGCTTGCAGGCGCCCTATGAAGCTTTCTTT
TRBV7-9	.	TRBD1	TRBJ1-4	CASSQGTGATNEKLFF	TGTGCCAGCAGCCAAGGGACAGGGGCCACTAATGAAAAACTGTTTTTT
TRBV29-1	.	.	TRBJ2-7	CSVGYSYEQYF	TGCAGCGTTGGCTACTCCTACGAGCAGTACTTC
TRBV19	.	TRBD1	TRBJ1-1	CASSIWTGGLGNTEAFF	TGTGCCAGTAGTATTTGGACAGGGGGCCTGGGGAACACTGAAGCTTTCTTT
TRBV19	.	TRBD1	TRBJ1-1	CASRPTGTGGTEAFF	TGTGCCAGTAGACCGACCGGGACAGGGGGCACTGAAGCTTTCTTT
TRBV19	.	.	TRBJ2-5	CASSRAETQYF	TGTGCCAGTAGTAGGGCAGAGACCCAGTACTTC
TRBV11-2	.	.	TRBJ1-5	CASSLGRVSNQPQHF	TGTGCCAGCAGCTTAGGTCGGGTTAGCAATCAGCCCCAGCATTTT
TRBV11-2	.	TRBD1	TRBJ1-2	CASSLVAGGGYGYTF	TGTGCCAGCAGCTTAGTTGCAGGGGGAGGCTATGGCTACACCTTC
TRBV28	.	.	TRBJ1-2	CASSSPGQGLNYGYTF	TGTGCCAGCAGTTCACCCGGGCAGGGGCTTAACTATGGCTACACCTTC
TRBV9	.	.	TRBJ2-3	CASSVEGGWMGTDTQYF	TGTGCCAGCAGCGTAGAGGGGGGGTGGATGGGCACAGATACGCAGTATTTT
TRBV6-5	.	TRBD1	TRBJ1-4	CASRASGGQGEKLFF	TGTGCCAGCAGGGCCTCCGGGGGACAGGGCGAAAAACTGTTTTTT